A selection of T cell receptor beta chains follows, all from one sample in a study of blood T cell repertoires in COVID-19. Clones were sequenced by immunoSEQ multiplex PCR, and TCRdb holds only the in-frame ones, with some missing. The profile shows roughly 120,000 clones, less than 85% of them singletons. Sequencing was carried out using peripheral blood. These TCRs come from a woman in her sixties or seventies with acute or convalescent COVID-19. Each CDR3 is given with its conserved first and last residue. Fields, in order: V gene, D gene, clone size, J gene, CDR3 protein, CDR3 DNA. A D gene is named only where the DNA matches it firmly. Size is omitted from some rows. Given values are once, few, many or a class for expanded clones.

TRBV19	NA	NA	TRBJ1-3	CATRPLSSGNTIYF	TGTGCCACTAGACCGCTGAGCTCTGGAAACACCATATATTTT
TRBV6-1	NA	NA	TRBJ2-3	CASSETSGGGSTDTQYF	TGTGCCAGCAGTGAAACCTCGGGTGGCGGGAGCACAGATACGCAGTATTTT
TRBV19	NA	NA	TRBJ1-2	CASSIGGALYGYTF	TGTGCCAGTAGTATTGGCGGCGCCCTCTATGGCTACACCTTC
TRBV7-6	TRBD1	NA	TRBJ1-2	CASSLEGQGAEGYTF	TGTGCCAGCAGCTTAGAGGGACAGGGGGCAGAAGGCTACACCTTC
TRBV12-3/TRBV12-4	NA	NA	TRBJ1-2	CASSQSGLDGYTF	TGTGCCAGCAGTCAATCAGGTCTGGATGGCTACACCTTC
TRBV6-5	NA	few	TRBJ1-5	CASSQGFSSNQPQHF	TGTGCCAGCAGTCAGGGATTTAGTAGCAATCAGCCCCAGCATTTT
TRBV9	TRBD1	NA	TRBJ2-1	CASSTRTGDNEQFF	TGTGCCAGCAGCACCCGGACAGGGGACAATGAGCAGTTCTTC
TRBV10-3	NA	NA	TRBJ2-5	CAISPAGPQRGKRETQYF	TGTGCCATCAGTCCCGCCGGGCCTCAAAGGGGGAAGCGGGAGACCCAGTACTTC
TRBV4-2	TRBD2	NA	TRBJ2-1	CASSQDSGAAGNEQFF	TGTGCCAGCAGCCAAGACAGCGGGGCCGCAGGAAATGAGCAGTTCTTC
TRBV19	NA	NA	TRBJ2-2	CASTRSGVYGELFF	TGTGCCAGTACCCGCTCAGGGGTCTACGGGGAGCTGTTTTTT
TRBV9	TRBD1	NA	TRBJ2-2	CATNQGAGTGELFF	TGTGCCACCAATCAGGGGGCGGGGACCGGGGAGCTGTTTTTT
TRBV6-1	NA	few	TRBJ2-1	CASSEDYRGLEQFF	TGTGCCAGCAGTGAAGATTATAGGGGTCTTGAGCAGTTCTTC
TRBV18	NA	NA	TRBJ2-2	CASSPPQGLNTGELFF	TGTGCCAGCTCTCCGCCCCAGGGCTTGAACACCGGGGAGCTGTTTTTT
TRBV7-3	TRBD1	NA	TRBJ1-6	CASSLDRDSPLHF	TGTGCCAGCAGCTTGGACAGGGATTCACCCCTCCACTTT
TRBV12-3/TRBV12-4	NA	once	TRBJ1-5	CASSFSSNQPQHF	TGTGCCAGCAGCTTCAGTTCTAATCAGCCCCAGCATTTT
TRBV6-5	TRBD1	NA	TRBJ2-7	CASSSGTGSYEQYF	TGTGCCAGCAGCTCCGGGACAGGGAGCTACGAGCAGTACTTC
TRBV5-1	NA	few	TRBJ2-7	CASSLNRGGEQYF	TGCGCCAGCAGCTTGAATAGAGGGGGCGAGCAGTACTTC
TRBV21-1	NA	NA	TRBJ1-1	CASSSLGPGNTEAFF	TGTGCCAGCAGCAGTCTAGGCCCGGGTAACACTGAAGCTTTCTTT
TRBV10-2	NA	NA	TRBJ2-1	CASRTAGATPYNEQFF	TGCGCCAGCAGGACCGCAGGGGCCACCCCCTACAATGAGCAGTTCTTC
TRBV5-1	NA	NA	TRBJ1-1	CASSLTSGRSGTEAFF	TGCGCCAGCAGCTTGACGTCGGGACGTAGCGGCACTGAAGCTTTCTTT
TRBV10-3	NA	NA	TRBJ1-5	CAISTDSNQPQHF	TGTGCCATCAGTACAGATAGCAATCAGCCCCAGCATTTT
TRBV19	TRBD2	NA	TRBJ2-5	CASSIGFGGGETQYF	TGTGCCAGTAGTATAGGTTTCGGGGGAGGGGAGACCCAGTACTTC
TRBV24-1	TRBD1	NA	TRBJ2-3	CATSDPGTGGGDTQYF	TGTGCCACCAGTGACCCGGGGACAGGGGGGGGTGATACGCAGTATTTT
TRBV6-5	TRBD1	NA	TRBJ2-5	CASSPTGDMGETQYF	TGTGCCAGCAGCCCGACAGGGGACATGGGGGAGACCCAGTACTTC
TRBV6-5	NA	NA	TRBJ2-3	CASNEREKDTQYF	TGTGCCAGCAACGAACGAGAGAAAGATACGCAGTATTTT
TRBV19	NA	NA	TRBJ2-7	CASSRQGTDEQYF	TGTGCCAGTAGTAGGCAGGGTACGGACGAGCAGTACTTC
TRBV6-6	TRBD2	NA	TRBJ2-5	CASSSSGASPPYF	TGTGCCAGCAGTTCTAGCGGGGCTTCCCCACCGTACTTC
TRBV15	NA	NA	TRBJ1-5	CATSRDLRPQHF	TGTGCCACCAGCAGAGATCTTCGGCCCCAGCATTTT
TRBV15	NA	few	TRBJ1-5	CATSRELARGYQPQHF	TGTGCCACCAGCAGAGAATTGGCTCGGGGTTATCAGCCCCAGCATTTT
TRBV2	NA	few	TRBJ1-1	CASSDQGMNTEAFF	TGTGCCAGCAGTGATCAGGGAATGAACACTGAAGCTTTCTTT
TRBV24-1	NA	NA	TRBJ2-1	CATSGPNSVNEQFF	TGTGCCACCAGTGGCCCTAATTCGGTGAATGAGCAGTTCTTC
TRBV2	TRBD1	NA	TRBJ1-1	CASSQRQGEDTEAFF	TGTGCCAGCAGCCAGCGACAGGGAGAGGACACTGAAGCTTTCTTT
TRBV18	TRBD1	NA	TRBJ2-7	CASSPPRGQGSREQYF	TGTGCCAGCTCACCACCGAGGGGACAGGGGTCCCGCGAGCAGTACTTC
TRBV19	NA	once	TRBJ2-1	CASSILDSRDEQFF	TGTGCCAGTAGTATTTTGGACAGTAGAGATGAGCAGTTCTTC
TRBV11-2	NA	once	TRBJ2-3	CASSSDRLPDTQYF	TGTGCCAGCAGCTCTGATAGACTCCCAGATACGCAGTATTTT